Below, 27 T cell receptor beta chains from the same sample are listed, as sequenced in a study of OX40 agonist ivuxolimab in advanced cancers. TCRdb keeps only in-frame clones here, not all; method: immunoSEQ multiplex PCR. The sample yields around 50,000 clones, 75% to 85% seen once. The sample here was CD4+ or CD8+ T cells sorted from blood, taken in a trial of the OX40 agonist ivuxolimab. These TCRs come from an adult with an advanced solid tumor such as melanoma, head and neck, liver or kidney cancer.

The chain's CDR3 is CASSLFGTVNFNYGYTF. Written as DNA, the CDR3 is TGTGCCAGCAGTTTATTCGGGACCGTTAACTTTAACTATGGCTACACCTTC. This rearrangement joins TRBV27 to TRBJ1-2; weak D call: TRBD1 (5 bases). Germline V CDR1 and CDR2: MNHEY, SMNVEV (reference sequence). This CDR3 comprises 17 residues. V lost 1 base and J 1 base, leaving 16 bases between the germline ends.

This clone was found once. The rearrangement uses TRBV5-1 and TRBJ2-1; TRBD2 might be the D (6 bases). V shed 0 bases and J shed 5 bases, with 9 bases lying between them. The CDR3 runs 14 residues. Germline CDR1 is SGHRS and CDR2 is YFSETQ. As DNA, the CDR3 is TGCGCCAGCAGCTTGGCCGGGGGAAACAATGAGCAGTTCTTC. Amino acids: CASSLAGGNNEQFF.

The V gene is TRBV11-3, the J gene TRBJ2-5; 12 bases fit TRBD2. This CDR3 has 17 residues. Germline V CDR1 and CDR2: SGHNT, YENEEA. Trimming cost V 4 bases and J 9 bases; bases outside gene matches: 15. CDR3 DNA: TGTGCCAGCAGCTCGAAACGGACTAGCGGGGCCGAAGGGGCCCAGTACTTC. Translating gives CASSSKRTSGAEGAQYF.

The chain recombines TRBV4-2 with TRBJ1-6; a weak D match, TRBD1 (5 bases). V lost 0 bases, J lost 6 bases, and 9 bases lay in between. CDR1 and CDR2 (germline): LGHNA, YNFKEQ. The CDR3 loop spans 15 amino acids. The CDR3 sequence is CASSQEGVTNSPLHF. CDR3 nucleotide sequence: TGTGCCAGCAGCCAAGAAGGGGTCACTAATTCACCCCTCCACTTT.

CDR3 amino acids: CASSLGGANVLTF. The CDR3 DNA reads TGTGCCAGCAGCTTAGGCGGGGCCAACGTCCTGACTTTC. The chain carries TRBV7-2 and TRBJ2-6; no firm D call. The CDR3 sequence is 13 residues long. Per the germline V gene, CDR1 is SGHTA and CDR2 is FQGNSA. Trimming left V 1 base short and J 4 bases short, with 2 bases between. Full variable domain (remainder filled in from reference TRBV7-2 and TRBJ2-6): GAGVSQSPSNKVTEKGKDVELRCDPISGHTALYWYRQSLGQGLEFLIYFQGNSAPDKSGLPSDRFSAERTGGSVSTLTIQRTQQEDSAVYLCASSLGGANVLTFGAGSRLTVL.

The CDR3 DNA sequence: TGTGCCAGCAGCCTGGGGGGTGGAAACACCATATATTTT. It specifies CASSLGGGNTIYF. The gene calls are TRBV7-8 and TRBJ1-3; tentative D call: TRBD1 (5 bases). Germline V gene sequence: CDR1 SGHVS, CDR2 FQNEAQ. V lost 5 bases and J lost 3, with 8 bases in between. The CDR3 runs 13 residues.

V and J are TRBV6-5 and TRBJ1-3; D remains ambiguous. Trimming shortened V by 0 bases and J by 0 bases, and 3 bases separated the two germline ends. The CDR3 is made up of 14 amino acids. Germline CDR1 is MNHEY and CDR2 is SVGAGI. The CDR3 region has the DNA TGTGCCAGCAGTTACTCCAGCTCTGGAAACACCATATATTTT. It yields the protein CASSYSSSGNTIYF.

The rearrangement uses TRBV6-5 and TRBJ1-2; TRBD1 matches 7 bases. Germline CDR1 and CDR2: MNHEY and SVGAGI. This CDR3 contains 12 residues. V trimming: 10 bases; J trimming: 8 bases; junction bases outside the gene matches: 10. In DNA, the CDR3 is TGTGCCACCTCCGAGGGGGCAGGAGGCTACACCTTC. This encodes CATSEGAGGYTF.

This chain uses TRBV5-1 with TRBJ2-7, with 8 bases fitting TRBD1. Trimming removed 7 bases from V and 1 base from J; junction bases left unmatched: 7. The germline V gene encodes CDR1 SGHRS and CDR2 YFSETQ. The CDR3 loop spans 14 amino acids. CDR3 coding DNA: TGCGCCAGCTCCAAGGGGGACAGGTCCTACGAGCAGTACTTC. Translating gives CASSKGDRSYEQYF.

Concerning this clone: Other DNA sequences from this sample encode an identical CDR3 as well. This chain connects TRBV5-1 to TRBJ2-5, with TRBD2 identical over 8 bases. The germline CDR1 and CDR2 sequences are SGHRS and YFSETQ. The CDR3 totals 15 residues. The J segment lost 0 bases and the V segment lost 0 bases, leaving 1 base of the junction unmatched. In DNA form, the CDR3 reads TGCGCCAGCAGCTTGGCGGGGGGGTACCAAGAGACCCAGTACTTC. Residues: CASSLAGGYQETQYF.

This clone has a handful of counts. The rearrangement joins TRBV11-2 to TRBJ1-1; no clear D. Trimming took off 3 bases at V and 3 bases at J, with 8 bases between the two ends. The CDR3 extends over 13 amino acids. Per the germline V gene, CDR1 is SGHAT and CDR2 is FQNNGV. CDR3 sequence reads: CASSFGSDTEAFF. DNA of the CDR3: TGTGCCAGCAGCTTCGGGTCCGACACTGAAGCTTTCTTT. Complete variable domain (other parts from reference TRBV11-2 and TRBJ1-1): EAGVAQSPRYKIIEKRQSVAFWCNPISGHATLYWYQQILGQGPKLLIQFQNNGVVDDSQLPKDRFSAERLKGVDSTLKIQPAKLEDSAVYLCASSFGSDTEAFFGQGTRLTVV.

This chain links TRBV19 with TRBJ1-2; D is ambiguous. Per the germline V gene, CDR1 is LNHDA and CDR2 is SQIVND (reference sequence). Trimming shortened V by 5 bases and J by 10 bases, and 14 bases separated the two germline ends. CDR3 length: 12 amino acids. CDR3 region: CASSPPELAYTF. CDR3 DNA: TGTGCCAGTAGTCCACCGGAGCTTGCCTACACCTTC.

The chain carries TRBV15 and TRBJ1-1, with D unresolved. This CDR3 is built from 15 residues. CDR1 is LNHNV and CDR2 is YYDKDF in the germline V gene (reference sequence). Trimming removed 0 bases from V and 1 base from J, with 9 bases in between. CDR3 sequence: CATSRDSAGNTEAFF. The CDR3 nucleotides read TGTGCCACCAGCAGAGATTCGGCCGGGAACACTGAAGCTTTCTTT.

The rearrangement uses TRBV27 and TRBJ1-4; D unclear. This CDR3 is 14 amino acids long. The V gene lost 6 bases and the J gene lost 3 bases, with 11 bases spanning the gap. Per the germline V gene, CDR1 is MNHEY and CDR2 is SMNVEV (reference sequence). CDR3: CASSRFSSNEKLFF. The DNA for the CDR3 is TGTGCCAGCAGCCGCTTCAGTTCTAATGAAAAACTGTTTTTT.

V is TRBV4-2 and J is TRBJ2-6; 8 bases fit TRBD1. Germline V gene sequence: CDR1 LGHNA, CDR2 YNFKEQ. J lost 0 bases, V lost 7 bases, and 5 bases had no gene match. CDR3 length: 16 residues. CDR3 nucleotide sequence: TGTGCCAGCAACCCGACAGGGGCCTCTGGGGCCAACGTCCTGACTTTC. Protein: CASNPTGASGANVLTF.

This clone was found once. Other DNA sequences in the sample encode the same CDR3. The CDR3 reads CASSLSGAPYEQYF. As DNA, the CDR3 is TGTGCCAGCAGCCTTAGCGGAGCCCCCTACGAGCAGTACTTC. The chain employs TRBV5-4 and TRBJ2-7; tentative D call: TRBD2 (6 bases). CDR1 and CDR2 (germline): SGHNT, YYREEE (reference sequence). The CDR3 covers 14 residues. Trimming removed 4 bases from V and 2 bases from J, with 13 bases in between.

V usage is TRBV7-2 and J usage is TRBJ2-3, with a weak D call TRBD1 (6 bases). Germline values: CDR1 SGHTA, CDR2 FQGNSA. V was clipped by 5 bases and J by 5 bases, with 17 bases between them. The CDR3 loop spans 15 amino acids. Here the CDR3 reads CASSVVGQGGDTQYF. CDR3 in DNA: TGTGCCAGCAGCGTAGTGGGACAAGGGGGAGATACGCAGTATTTT.

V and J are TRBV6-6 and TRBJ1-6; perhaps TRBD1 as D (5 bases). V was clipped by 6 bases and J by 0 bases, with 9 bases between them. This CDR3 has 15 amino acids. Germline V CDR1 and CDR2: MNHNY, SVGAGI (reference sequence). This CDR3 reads CASRFDSSYNSPLHF. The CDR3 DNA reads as TGTGCCAGCAGGTTCGACAGCTCCTATAATTCACCCCTCCACTTT.

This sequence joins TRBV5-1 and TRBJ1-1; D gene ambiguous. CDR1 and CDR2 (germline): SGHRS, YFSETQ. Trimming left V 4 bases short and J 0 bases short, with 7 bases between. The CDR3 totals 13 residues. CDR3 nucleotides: TGCGCCAGCAGCGTGGAGATGAACACTGAAGCTTTCTTT. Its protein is CASSVEMNTEAFF.

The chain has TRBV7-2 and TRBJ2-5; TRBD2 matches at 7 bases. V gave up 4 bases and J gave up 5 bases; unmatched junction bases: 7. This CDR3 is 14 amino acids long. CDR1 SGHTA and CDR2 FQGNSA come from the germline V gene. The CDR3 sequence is CASSYPGLGETQYF. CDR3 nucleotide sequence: TGTGCCAGCAGCTACCCCGGACTAGGGGAGACCCAGTACTTC. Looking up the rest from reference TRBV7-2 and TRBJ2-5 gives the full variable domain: GAGVSQSPSNKVTEKGKDVELRCDPISGHTALYWYRQSLGQGLEFLIYFQGNSAPDKSGLPSDRFSAERTGGSVSTLTIQRTQQEDSAVYLCASSYPGLGETQYFGPGTRLLVL.

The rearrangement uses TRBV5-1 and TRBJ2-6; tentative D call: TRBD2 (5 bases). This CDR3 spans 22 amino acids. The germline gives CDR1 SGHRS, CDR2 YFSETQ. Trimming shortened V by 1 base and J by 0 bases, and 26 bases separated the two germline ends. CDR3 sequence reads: CASSLLTISIRTQSSGANVLTF. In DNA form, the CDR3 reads TGCGCCAGCAGCTTGCTGACCATAAGCATCCGGACTCAGAGCTCTGGGGCCAACGTCCTGACTTTC.

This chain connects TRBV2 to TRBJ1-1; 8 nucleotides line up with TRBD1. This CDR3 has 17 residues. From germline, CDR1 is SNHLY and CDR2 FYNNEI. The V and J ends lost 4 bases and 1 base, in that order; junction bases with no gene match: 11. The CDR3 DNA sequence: TGTGCCAGCAGTGGAAGGGGACAGGCCTTGAGGAACACTGAAGCTTTCTTT. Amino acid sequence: CASSGRGQALRNTEAFF.

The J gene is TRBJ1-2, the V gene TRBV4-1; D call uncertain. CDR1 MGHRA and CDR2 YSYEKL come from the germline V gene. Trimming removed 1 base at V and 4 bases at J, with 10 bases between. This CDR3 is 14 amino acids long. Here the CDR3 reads CASSQGRVGYGYTF. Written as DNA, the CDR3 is TGCGCCAGCAGCCAAGGGAGGGTTGGCTATGGCTACACCTTC.

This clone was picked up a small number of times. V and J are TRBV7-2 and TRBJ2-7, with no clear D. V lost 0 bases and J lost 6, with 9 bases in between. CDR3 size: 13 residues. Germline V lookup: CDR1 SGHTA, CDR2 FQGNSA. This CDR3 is CASSLAFGSEQYF. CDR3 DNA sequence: TGTGCCAGCAGCTTAGCATTCGGTAGCGAGCAGTACTTC.

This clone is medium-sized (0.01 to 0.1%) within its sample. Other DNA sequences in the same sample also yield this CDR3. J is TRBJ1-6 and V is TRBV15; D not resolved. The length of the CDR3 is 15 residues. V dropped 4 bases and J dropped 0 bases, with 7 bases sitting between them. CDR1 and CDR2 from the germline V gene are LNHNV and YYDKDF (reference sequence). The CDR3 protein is CATSKESSYNSPLHF. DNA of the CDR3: TGTGCCACCAGCAAAGAGAGCTCCTATAATTCACCCCTCCACTTT.

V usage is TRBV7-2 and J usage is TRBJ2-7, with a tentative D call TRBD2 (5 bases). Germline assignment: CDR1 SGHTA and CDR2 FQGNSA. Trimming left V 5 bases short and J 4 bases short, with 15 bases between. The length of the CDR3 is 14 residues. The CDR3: CASSTGDRRYEQYF. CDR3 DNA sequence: TGTGCCAGCAGCACCGGAGATCGGAGGTACGAGCAGTACTTC.

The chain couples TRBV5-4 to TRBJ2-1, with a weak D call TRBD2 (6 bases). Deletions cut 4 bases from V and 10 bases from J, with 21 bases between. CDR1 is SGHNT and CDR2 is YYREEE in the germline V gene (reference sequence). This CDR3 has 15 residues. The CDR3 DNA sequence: TGTGCCAGCAGCGAAGCCGGGACTCCCTTCTCCGAGCAGTTCTTC. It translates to CASSEAGTPFSEQFF.